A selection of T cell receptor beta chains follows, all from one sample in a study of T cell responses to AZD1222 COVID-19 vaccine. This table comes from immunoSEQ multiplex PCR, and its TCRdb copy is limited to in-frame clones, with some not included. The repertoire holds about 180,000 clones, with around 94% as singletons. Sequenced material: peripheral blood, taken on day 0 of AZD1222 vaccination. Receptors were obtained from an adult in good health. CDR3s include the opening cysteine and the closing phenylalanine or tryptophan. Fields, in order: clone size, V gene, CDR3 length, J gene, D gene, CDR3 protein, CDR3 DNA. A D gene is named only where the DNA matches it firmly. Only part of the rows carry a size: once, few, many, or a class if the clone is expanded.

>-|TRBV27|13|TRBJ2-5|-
CASSEMGGKTQYF
TGTGCCAGCAGTGAGATGGGGGGAAAGACCCAGTACTTC
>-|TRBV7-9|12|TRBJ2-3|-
CASSSTADTQYF
TGTGCCAGCAGCTCCACGGCAGATACGCAGTATTTT
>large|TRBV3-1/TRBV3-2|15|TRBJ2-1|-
CASSQGGIDYNEQFF
TGTGCCAGCAGCCAAGGGGGCATAGACTACAATGAGCAGTTCTTC
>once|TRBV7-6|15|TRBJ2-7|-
CASSPQGRSTYEQYF
TGTGCCAGCAGCCCCCAGGGACGCTCCACCTACGAGCAGTACTTC
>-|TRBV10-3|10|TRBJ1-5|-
CAIRGQPQHF
TGTGCCATCAGGGGTCAGCCCCAGCATTTT
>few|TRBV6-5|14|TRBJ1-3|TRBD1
CASSWARGTDTIYF
TGTGCCAGCAGTTGGGCCAGGGGGACGGACACCATATATTTT
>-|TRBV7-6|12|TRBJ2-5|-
CASGSEEETQYF
TGTGCCAGCGGATCCGAAGAAGAGACCCAGTACTTC
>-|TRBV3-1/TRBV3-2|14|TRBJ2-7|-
CASSPMGTGYEQYF
TGTGCCAGCAGCCCAATGGGAACGGGGTACGAGCAGTACTTC
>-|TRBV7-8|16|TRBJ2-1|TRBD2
CASSLFSSGENNEQFF
TGTGCCAGCAGCTTATTTTCTAGCGGGGAGAACAATGAGCAGTTCTTC
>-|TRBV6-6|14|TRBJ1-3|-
CASSPTGFGNTIYF
TGTGCCAGCAGTCCTACAGGGTTCGGAAACACCATATATTTT
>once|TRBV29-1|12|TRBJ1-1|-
CSVESEGPEAFF
TGCAGCGTTGAGAGTGAGGGTCCTGAAGCTTTCTTT
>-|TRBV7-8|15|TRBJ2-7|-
CASSLREGMGNEQYF
TGTGCCAGCAGCTTAAGGGAAGGCATGGGCAACGAGCAGTACTTC
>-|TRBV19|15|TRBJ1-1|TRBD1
CASSIGAGGNTEAFF
TGTGCCAGTAGTATAGGCGCAGGGGGGAACACTGAAGCTTTCTTT
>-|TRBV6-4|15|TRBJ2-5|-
CASSDSMGPLETQYF
TGTGCCAGCAGTGACTCGATGGGTCCTCTGGAGACCCAGTACTTC
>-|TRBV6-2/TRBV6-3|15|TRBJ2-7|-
CASSTRSTEPYEQYF
TGTGCCAGCAGTACCCGGAGTACCGAACCCTACGAGCAGTACTTC
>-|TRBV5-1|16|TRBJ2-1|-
CASSLASRAVINEQFF
TGCGCCAGCAGCTTGGCGTCCAGGGCCGTTATTAATGAGCAGTTCTTC
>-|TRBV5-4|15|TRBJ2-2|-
CASSLVGGGFGELFF
TGTGCCAGCAGCTTAGTTGGAGGGGGCTTCGGGGAGCTGTTTTTT
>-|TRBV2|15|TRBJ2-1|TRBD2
CAPPGGFLDYNEQFF
TGTGCCCCCCCGGGAGGGTTTCTTGACTACAATGAGCAGTTCTTC
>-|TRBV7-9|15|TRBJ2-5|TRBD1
CASSPAGTGGETQYF
TGTGCCAGCAGCCCCGCCGGGACAGGGGGAGAGACCCAGTACTTC
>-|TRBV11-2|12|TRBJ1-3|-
CASSLSGNTIYF
TGTGCCAGCAGCTTATCTGGAAACACCATATATTTT
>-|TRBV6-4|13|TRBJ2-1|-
CASSNSDYNEQFF
TGTGCCAGCAGCAATAGCGACTACAATGAGCAGTTCTTC
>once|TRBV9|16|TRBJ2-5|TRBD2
CASSVASGRSGETQYF
TGTGCCAGCAGCGTAGCAAGCGGGAGGTCGGGGGAGACCCAGTACTTC